The 25 T cell receptor beta chains in this list originate from one sample, sequenced in a study of tumor and adjacent non-tumor tissue in lung cancer. This sample's RNA came from whole unsorted tissue. This non-tumor lung sample came from over 3 cm beyond the tumor edge. The library came from three nested PCR rounds adapted from ARM-PCR protocols. TCRdb re-called the multiplex PCR reads through MiXCR, storing one row per CDR3 protein. The table has 100,000 or so distinct CDR3 sequences, 65% seen once. Sequencing was done on a sample of distant non-tumor lung tissue. The receptors come from a man younger than 40 with non-small cell lung cancer.

On this clonotype: Because the CDR3 is missing its conserved closing phenylalanine or tryptophan, this is likely a read error. This sequence joins TRBV20-1 and TRBJ1-6, with 7 bases lining up with TRBD1. CDR3 length: 12 residues. Per the germline V gene, CDR1 is DFQATT and CDR2 is SNEGSKA (reference sequence). CDR3 DNA: TGCAGTGCTCGACAGGGAAGTTCACTCCTCCACTAT. This encodes CSARQGSSLLHY.

For this clonotype: This may be a read error, as it is one base from a much larger clone. The rearrangement joins TRBV24-1 to TRBJ2-3; 12 nucleotides agree with TRBD2. Germline loops: CDR1 KGHDR, CDR2 SFDVKD. This CDR3 is built from 16 residues. DNA of the CDR3: TGTGCCACCAGTGATTCGACTAGCGGGAGTTCGGATACGGAGTATTTT. It is translated as CATSDSTSGSSDTEYF.

This chain joins TRBV4-1 and TRBJ2-1; perhaps TRBD2 as D (5 bases). The CDR3 covers 15 residues. Germline V CDR1 and CDR2: MGHRA, YSYEKL. CDR3 DNA: TGCGTCAGAAGCCAAGGTTCCTGGACGGGGAATGAGCAGTTCTTC. Translated: CVRSQGSWTGNEQFF.

On this clonotype itself: Sequence at one end of the junction differs from germline and may be a read error. This chain uses TRBV28 with TRBJ2-7; a weak D match, TRBD2 (6 bases). This CDR3 has 15 residues. Germline V gene data show CDR1 as MDHEN and CDR2 as SYDVKM. CDR3 sequence reads: CAISWGGTAGYEQYF. In nucleotides, the CDR3 is TGTGCCATCAGTTGGGGCGGGACGGCCGGCTACGAGCAGTACTTC.

Comment on this clonotype: Sequence at one end of the junction differs from germline and may be a read error. This rearrangement joins TRBV11-1 to TRBJ2-7; no clear D. Germline CDR1 is SGHAT and CDR2 is FQDESV (reference sequence). There are 13 residues in the CDR3. The CDR3 DNA is TGTGTCAGCAGTGTGTCGAGTTTACACGAGCAATACTTC. Its protein is CVSSVSSLHEQYF.

In the case of this clonotype: A read error may account for a junction end that differs from germline. This chain joins TRBV20-1 and TRBJ2-7, with D tentatively TRBD1 (5 bases). The germline V gene has CDR1 DFQATT and CDR2 SNEGSKA (reference sequence). The CDR3 extends over 15 amino acids. The CDR3 protein is CSVRDRGRASYEQYF. As DNA, the CDR3 is TGCAGTGTTAGAGATAGGGGCCGGGCGTCCTACGAGCAGTACTTC.

A note on this clonotype: A read error may account for a junction end that differs from germline. This sequence joins TRBV11-1 and TRBJ1-1; TRBD1 agrees at 8 bases. CDR1 is SGHAT and CDR2 is FQDESV in the germline V gene (reference sequence). The length of the CDR3 is 13 residues. The CDR3 sequence: CASSGDRNSEAFF. The CDR3 nucleotides read TGTGCCAGCAGTGGGGACAGGAACTCTGAAGCTTTCTTT.

In regard to this clonotype: This may arise from a read error, as a much more abundant clone is one base away. This sequence joins TRBV11-3 and TRBJ2-7, with D perhaps matching TRBD2 (6 bases). Germline CDR1 reads SGHNT; CDR2 reads YENEEA. The CDR3 covers 15 residues. The CDR3 here is CTSSLKAGSSCEQYF. The CDR3 nucleotides are TGTACCAGCAGCTTAAAGGCCGGGAGCTCCTGCGAGCAGTACTTC. The variable domain in full, with the rest retrieved from reference TRBV11-3 and TRBJ2-7, is EAGVVQSPRYKIIEKKQPVAFWCNPISGHNTLYWYLQNLGQGPELLIRYENEEAVDDSQLPKDRFSAERLKGVDSTLKIQPAELGDSAVYLCTSSLKAGSSCEQYFGPGTRLTVT.

On this clonotype: A read error may explain this, as a much larger clone is one base away. This chain links TRBV4-2 with TRBJ2-1; unclear D gene. The germline CDR1 and CDR2 sequences are LGHNA and YNFKEQ. The CDR3 has 15 residues. The chain's CDR3 is CASIQDLQIYNEQFF. The CDR3 coding sequence is TGTGCCAGCATCCAAGATCTACAAATTTACAATGAGCAGTTCTTC.

On this clonotype itself: At one boundary the junction diverges from the germline segment, which might be a read error. The V gene is TRBV4-1, the J gene TRBJ2-1, with D possibly matching TRBD2 (6 bases). Germline V gene lookup returns CDR1 MGHRA and CDR2 YSYEKL. The CDR3 is 15 residues long. CDR3 amino acids: CANSQGGITPHEQFF. CDR3 bases: TGCGCCAACAGCCAAGGAGGGATAACCCCCCATGAGCAGTTCTTC.

The V gene is TRBV6-1, the J gene TRBJ1-6, with unresolved D. Trimming removed 7 bases from V and 0 bases from J, with 10 bases in between. CDR1 is MNHNS and CDR2 is SASEGT in the germline V gene. The CDR3 has 15 residues. The CDR3, as DNA: TGTGCCAGCACTGTGACGGTCTCCTATAATTCACCCCTCCACTTT. It translates to CASTVTVSYNSPLHF.

A remark on this clonotype: This may be a read error, as it is one base from a much larger clone. The chain has TRBV4-1 and TRBJ2-1; TRBD2 aligns across 10 bases. The CDR3 totals 15 residues. The germline CDR1 and CDR2 sequences are MGHRA and YSYEKL. CDR3 region: CANSQVAGGYNEQFF. CDR3 bases: TGCGCCAACAGCCAAGTAGCGGGGGGTTACAATGAGCAGTTCTTC.

This clonotype was seen once. This may be a read error, as it is one base from a much larger clone. This chain connects TRBV29-1 to TRBJ1-4; D perhaps matches TRBD1 (5 bases). Germline V gives CDR1 SQVTM, CDR2 ANQGSEA. This CDR3 region has 13 residues. CDR3 amino acids: CSGRGRANDKLFF. In nucleotides, the CDR3 is TGCAGCGGTCGGGGGAGGGCTAATGACAAACTGTTTTTT.

As regards this clonotype: A much larger clone lies a single base off, so this may be a read error. The chain employs TRBV6-5 and TRBJ2-2; TRBD2 matches 7 bases. This CDR3 has 16 amino acids. Per the germline V gene, CDR1 is MNHEY and CDR2 is SVGAGI. J lost 0 bases, V lost 5 bases, and 6 bases had no gene match. CDR3 protein: CASSPIAGANTGELFF. DNA of the CDR3: TGTGCCAGCAGTCCAATAGCGGGTGCGAACACCGGGGAGCTGTTTTTT.

As to this clonotype: At one of its ends the junction is not consistent with the germline gene, which may arise from a read error. The gene calls are TRBV4-3 and TRBJ1-1, with D unresolved. CDR1 and CDR2 (germline): LGHNA, YSLEER. The CDR3 runs to 14 residues. This chain's CDR3 is CVSSQDMWLTEAFF. The CDR3 bases are TGCGTCAGCAGCCAAGACATGTGGCTCACTGAGGCTTTCTTT.

About this clonotype: As the CDR3 is not closed by the conserved phenylalanine or tryptophan, this likely results from a read error. V and J are TRBV11-1 and TRBJ2-5; D remains ambiguous. Germline V CDR1 and CDR2: SGHAT, FQDESV (reference sequence). CDR3 size: 11 residues. V lost 8 bases and J lost 5, with 9 bases in between. The CDR3 here is CASGVQETQYS. CDR3 nucleotide sequence: TGTGCCAGCGGGGTTCAGGAGACCCAGTACTCC.

As concerns this clonotype: Its ends do not fully match the called genes, so a read error is possible. The CDR3 spells CANSPTPGNEQFF. The CDR3 DNA reads as TGTGCCAACAGCCCAACACCTGGGAATGAGCAGTTCTTC. This chain uses TRBV11-2 with TRBJ2-1; no definite D call. Germline V gene sequence: CDR1 SGHAT, CDR2 FQNNGV. The CDR3 length is 13 residues.

Turning to this clonotype: This may stem from a read error, because a much larger clone lies one nucleotide away. The chain recombines TRBV20-1 with TRBJ1-6, with 9 bases that match TRBD1. The CDR3 runs 16 residues. In germline, CDR1 is DFQATT, CDR2 SNEGSKA (reference sequence). The CDR3 protein is CSARAAGTGLNSPLRF. CDR3 DNA: TGCAGTGCTAGAGCCGCCGGGACAGGGCTTAATTCACCCCTCCGCTTT.

This clonotype has only a few counts. A much bigger clone sits one base away, suggesting this may be a read error. The chain recombines TRBV6-5 with TRBJ1-1, with TRBD1 matching 8 bases. Looked up from germline, CDR1 is MNHEY and CDR2 is SVGAGI. The CDR3 has 15 residues. CDR3 residues: CAGSYGTGLNTEAFF. The CDR3 DNA reads TGTGCCGGCAGTTACGGGACAGGCTTGAACACTGAAGCTTTCTTT.

Points on this clonotype: Germline and junction disagree at one end, which may indicate a read error. The chain links TRBV7-8 to TRBJ2-3, with 11 nucleotides matching TRBD2. The CDR3 extends over 17 amino acids. Germline CDR1 SGHVS, CDR2 FQNEAQ. The CDR3 DNA is TGTGCCAGCAACTTAACTAGCGGGAGTTACGGCACAGATACGCAGTATTTT. Translating gives CASNLTSGSYGTDTQYF.

With respect to this clonotype: A much larger clone differs from this one at a single base, so this may be a read error. The chain is built from TRBV5-4 and TRBJ2-7; 7 bases fit TRBD2. Trimming at V came to 6 bases and at J to 2 bases, leaving 14 bases not matched to a gene. CDR3 length: 16 amino acids. CDR1 and CDR2 from the germline V gene are SGHNT and YYREEE (reference sequence). The CDR3 spells CASNSRGGGQTYEQYF. The CDR3 nucleotides read TGTGCCAGCAACTCCCGAGGCGGGGGTCAAACCTACGAGCAGTACTTC.

About this clonotype itself: One base away lies a much larger clone, so this may be a sequencing read error. The chain recombines TRBV7-8 with TRBJ2-1; 8 positions agree with TRBD2. Germline V gives CDR1 SGHVS, CDR2 FQNEAQ. The CDR3 is made up of 16 amino acids. The CDR3 loop is CASSLEARGVYNEQIF. Written as DNA, the CDR3 is TGTGCCAGCAGCTTAGAGGCGCGGGGGGTTTACAATGAGCAGATCTTC.

Of note for this clonotype: Since the CDR3 does not end with the conserved phenylalanine or tryptophan, this likely comes from a read error. The J gene is TRBJ2-2, the V gene TRBV11-2; a weak D match, TRBD2 (5 bases). Germline V gene lookup returns CDR1 SGHAT and CDR2 FQNNGV. The CDR3 extends over 14 amino acids. The CDR3 sequence is CASSSLAGTGELFI. The CDR3 bases are TGTGCCAGCAGCTCCCTAGCTGGCACCGGGGAACTGTTTATT.

This clonotype was counted only a few times. One base away lies a much larger clone, so this may be a sequencing read error. The chain uses TRBV10-1 and TRBJ1-1, with 7 bases aligning to TRBD1. Per the germline V gene, CDR1 is WNHNN and CDR2 is SYGVQD (reference sequence). The CDR3 loop spans 19 amino acids. The CDR3 here is CASDLPLGDSPSLGTDAFF. Here the CDR3 DNA reads TGCGCCAGCGACTTACCGCTCGGGGACAGCCCCTCCTTGGGCACTGATGCTTTCTTT.

This clonotype turned up a few times. The chain couples TRBV6-2 or TRBV6-3 to TRBJ1-2, with 9 bases aligning to TRBD1. This CDR3 contains 16 residues. With 7 bases clipped from V and 0 bases from J, the junction kept 9 bases outside the gene matches. Germline values: CDR1 MNHEY, CDR2 SVGEGT. The CDR3: CASTVGGTGTNYGYTF. The CDR3 nucleotides read TGTGCCAGCACCGTAGGCGGGACAGGGACTAACTATGGCTACACCTTC.